This TCR beta chain appears in the sequencing data of a study of blood T cells in healthy people across ages. Findings of the study overall: Using unsorted PBMCs precluded a conclusive naive versus antigen-experienced comparison. Per million T cells, TCR beta diversity dropped about linearly as age rose.

With each sample, at least 5 micrograms of total RNA were extracted. The second PCR ran roughly 6 to 11 cycles with a sample-barcoded 5' primer and J-beta primers. TCRdb called the 5' RACE reads again in MiXCR, with one record for every CDR3 protein. In the table there are around 1,000,000 distinct CDR3 sequences, 20% to 25% of which are singletons. V lost 3 bases and J lost 4, with 13 bases in between. This CDR3 contains 14 residues. From germline, CDR1 is SGHTA and CDR2 FQGNSA. This clonotype was recorded a few times. Its target is not known. This sample also belongs to another study, concerning T cells of mothers and their children. That work contributes: The sample comes from nine or ten healthy Caucasian donors: mothers and children.

The sequence derives from a girl aged 2-15 years in good health. This sequence joins TRBV7-2 and TRBJ2-7; D remains unclear. The specimen sequenced was blood. The CDR3 bases are TGTGCCAGCAGCTTGACGGCAGAAGGTTACGAGCAGTACTTC. It codes for CASSLTAEGYEQYF. The full variable domain, in which reference TRBV7-2 and TRBJ2-7 provide the parts outside the CDR3, is GAGVSQSPSNKVTEKGKDVELRCDPISGHTALYWYRQSLGQGLEFLIYFQGNSAPDKSGLPSDRFSAERTGGSVSTLTIQRTQQEDSAVYLCASSLTAEGYEQYFGPGTRLTVT.